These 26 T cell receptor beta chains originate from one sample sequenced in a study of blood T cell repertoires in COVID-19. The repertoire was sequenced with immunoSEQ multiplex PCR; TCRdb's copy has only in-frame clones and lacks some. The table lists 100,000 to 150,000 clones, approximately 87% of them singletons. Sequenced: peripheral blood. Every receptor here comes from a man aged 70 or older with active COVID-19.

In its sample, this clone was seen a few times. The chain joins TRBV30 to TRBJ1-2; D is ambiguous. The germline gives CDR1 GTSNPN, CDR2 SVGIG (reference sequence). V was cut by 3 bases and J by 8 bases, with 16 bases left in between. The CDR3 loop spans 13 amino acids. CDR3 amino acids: CAWSTTASGGYTF. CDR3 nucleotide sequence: TGTGCCTGGAGCACTACGGCGTCCGGCGGCTACACCTTC.

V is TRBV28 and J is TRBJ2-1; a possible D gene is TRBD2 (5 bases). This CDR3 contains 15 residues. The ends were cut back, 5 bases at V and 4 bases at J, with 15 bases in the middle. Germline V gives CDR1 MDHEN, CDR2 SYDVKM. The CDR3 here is CASSPSSGKYNEQFF. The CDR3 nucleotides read TGTGCCAGCAGTCCCTCATCGGGAAAGTACAATGAGCAGTTCTTC.

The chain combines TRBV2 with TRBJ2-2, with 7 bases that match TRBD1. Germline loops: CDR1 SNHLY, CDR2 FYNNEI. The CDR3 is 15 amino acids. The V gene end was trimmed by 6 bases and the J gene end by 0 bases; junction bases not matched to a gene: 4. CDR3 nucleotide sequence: TGTGCCAGCAGACCCGGGACAGCGAACACCGGGGAGCTGTTTTTT. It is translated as CASRPGTANTGELFF.

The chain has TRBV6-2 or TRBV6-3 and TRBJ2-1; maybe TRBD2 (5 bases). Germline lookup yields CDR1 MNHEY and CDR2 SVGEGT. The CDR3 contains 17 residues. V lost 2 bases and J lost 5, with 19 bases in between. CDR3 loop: CASSYRTGGLADNEQFF. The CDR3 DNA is TGTGCCAGCAGTTACCGGACTGGCGGACTGGCCGACAATGAGCAGTTCTTC.

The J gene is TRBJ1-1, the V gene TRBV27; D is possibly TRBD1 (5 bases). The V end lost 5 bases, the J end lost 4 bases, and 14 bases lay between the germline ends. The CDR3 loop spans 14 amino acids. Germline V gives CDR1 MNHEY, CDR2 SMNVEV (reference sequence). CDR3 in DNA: TGTGCCAGCAGTCTCCTTCAGGGAGGCACTGAAGCTTTCTTT. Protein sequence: CASSLLQGGTEAFF.

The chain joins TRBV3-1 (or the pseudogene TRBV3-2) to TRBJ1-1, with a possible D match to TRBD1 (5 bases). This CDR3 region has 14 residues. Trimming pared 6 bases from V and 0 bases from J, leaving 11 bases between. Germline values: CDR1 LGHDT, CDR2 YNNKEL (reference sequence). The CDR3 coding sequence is TGTGCCAGCAGTCAGGACACTATGAACACTGAAGCTTTCTTT. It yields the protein CASSQDTMNTEAFF.

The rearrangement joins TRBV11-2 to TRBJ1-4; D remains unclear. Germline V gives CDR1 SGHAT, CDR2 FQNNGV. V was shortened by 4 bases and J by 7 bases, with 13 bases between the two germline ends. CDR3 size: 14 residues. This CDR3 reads CASSSRFGAEKLFF. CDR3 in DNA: TGTGCCAGCAGCTCCAGGTTTGGCGCTGAAAAACTGTTTTTT.

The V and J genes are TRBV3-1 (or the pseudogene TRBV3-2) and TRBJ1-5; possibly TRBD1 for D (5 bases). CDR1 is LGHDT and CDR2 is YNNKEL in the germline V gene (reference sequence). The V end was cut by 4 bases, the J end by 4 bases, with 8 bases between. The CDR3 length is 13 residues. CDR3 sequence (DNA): TGTGCCAGCAGCCGCGGGGGAAATCAGCCCCAGCATTTT. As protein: CASSRGGNQPQHF.

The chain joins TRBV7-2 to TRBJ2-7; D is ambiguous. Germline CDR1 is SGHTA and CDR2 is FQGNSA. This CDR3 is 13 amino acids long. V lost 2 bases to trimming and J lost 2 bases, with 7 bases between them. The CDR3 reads CASSLTIPYEQYF. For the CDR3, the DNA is TGTGCCAGCAGCTTAACTATCCCCTACGAGCAGTACTTC.

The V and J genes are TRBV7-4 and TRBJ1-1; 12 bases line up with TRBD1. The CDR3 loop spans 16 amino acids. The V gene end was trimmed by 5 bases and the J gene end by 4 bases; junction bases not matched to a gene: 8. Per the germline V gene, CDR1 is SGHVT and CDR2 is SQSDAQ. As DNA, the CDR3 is TGTGCCAGCAGCATAGGGGACAGGGGGCGATGCACTGAAGCTTTCTTT. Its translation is CASSIGDRGRCTEAFF.

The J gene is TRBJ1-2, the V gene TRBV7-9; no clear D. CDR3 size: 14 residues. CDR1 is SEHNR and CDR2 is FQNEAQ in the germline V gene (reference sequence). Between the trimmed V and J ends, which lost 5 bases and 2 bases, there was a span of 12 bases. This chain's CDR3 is CASSPRGINYGYTF. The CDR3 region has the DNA TGTGCCAGCAGCCCTCGGGGTATCAACTATGGCTACACCTTC.

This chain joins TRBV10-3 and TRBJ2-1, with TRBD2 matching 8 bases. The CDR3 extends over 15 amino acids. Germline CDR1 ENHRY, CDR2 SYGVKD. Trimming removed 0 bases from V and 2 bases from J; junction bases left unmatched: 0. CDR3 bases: TGTGCCATCAGTGAGTCGGGACTAGCCTACAATGAGCAGTTCTTC. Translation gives CAISESGLAYNEQFF.

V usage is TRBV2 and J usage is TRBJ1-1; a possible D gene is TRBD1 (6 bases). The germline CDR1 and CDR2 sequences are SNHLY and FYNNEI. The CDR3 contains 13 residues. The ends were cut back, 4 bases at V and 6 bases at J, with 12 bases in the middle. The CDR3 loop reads CASSVDRYAEAFF. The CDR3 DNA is TGTGCCAGCAGTGTTGACAGGTACGCTGAAGCTTTCTTT. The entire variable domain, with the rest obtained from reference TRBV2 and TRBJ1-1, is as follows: EPEVTQTPSHQVTQMGQEVILRCVPISNHLYFYWYRQILGQKVEFLVSFYNNEISEKSEIFDDQFSVERPDGSNFTLKIRSTKLEDSAMYFCASSVDRYAEAFFGQGTRLTVV.

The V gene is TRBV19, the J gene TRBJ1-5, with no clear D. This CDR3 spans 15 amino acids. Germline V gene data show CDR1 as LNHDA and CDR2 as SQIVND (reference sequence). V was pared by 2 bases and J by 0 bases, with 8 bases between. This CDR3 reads CASSIQAPSNQPQHF. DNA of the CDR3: TGTGCCAGTAGTATACAGGCACCTAGCAATCAGCCCCAGCATTTT.

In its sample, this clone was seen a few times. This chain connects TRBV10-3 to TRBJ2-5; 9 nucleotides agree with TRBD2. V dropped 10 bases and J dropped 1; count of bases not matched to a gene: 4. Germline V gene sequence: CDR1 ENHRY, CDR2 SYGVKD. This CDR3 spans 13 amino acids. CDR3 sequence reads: CATSSGIQETQYF. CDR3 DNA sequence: TGTGCCACCTCTAGCGGGATCCAAGAGACCCAGTACTTC.

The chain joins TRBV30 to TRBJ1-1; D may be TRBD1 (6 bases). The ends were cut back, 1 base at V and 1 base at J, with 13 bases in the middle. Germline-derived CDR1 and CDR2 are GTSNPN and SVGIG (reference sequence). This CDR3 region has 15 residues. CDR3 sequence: CAWSDWGRGNTEAFF. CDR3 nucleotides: TGTGCCTGGAGTGATTGGGGGCGCGGGAACACTGAAGCTTTCTTT.

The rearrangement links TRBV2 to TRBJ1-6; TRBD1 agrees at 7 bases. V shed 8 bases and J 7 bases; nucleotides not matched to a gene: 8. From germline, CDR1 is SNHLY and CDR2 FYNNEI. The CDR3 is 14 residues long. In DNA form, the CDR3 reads TGTGCCAGCGGCATGGACAGGCCGAATTCACCCCTCCACTTT. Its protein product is CASGMDRPNSPLHF.

The CDR3 spells CASSQVTVLETQYF. As DNA, the CDR3 is TGCGCCAGCAGCCAAGTCACGGTCTTAGAGACCCAGTACTTC. The gene calls are TRBV4-1 and TRBJ2-5, with D unclear. V was pared by 1 base and J by 4 bases, with 10 bases between. Germline CDR1 and CDR2: MGHRA and YSYEKL. The CDR3 has 14 amino acids.

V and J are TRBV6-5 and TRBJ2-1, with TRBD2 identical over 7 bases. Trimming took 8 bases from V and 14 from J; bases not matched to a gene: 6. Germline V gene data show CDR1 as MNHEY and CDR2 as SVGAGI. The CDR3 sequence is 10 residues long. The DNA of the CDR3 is TGTGCCAGCCAAAGCGGGAAGGAGTTCTTC. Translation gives CASQSGKEFF.

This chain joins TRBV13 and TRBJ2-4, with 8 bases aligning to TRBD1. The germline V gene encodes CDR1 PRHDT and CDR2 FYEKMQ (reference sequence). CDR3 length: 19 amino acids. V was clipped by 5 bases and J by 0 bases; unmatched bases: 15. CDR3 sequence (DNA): TGTGCCAGCAGCCAAAGGACAGGGACGCTTTATACAGCCAAAAACATTCAGTACTTC. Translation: CASSQRTGTLYTAKNIQYF.

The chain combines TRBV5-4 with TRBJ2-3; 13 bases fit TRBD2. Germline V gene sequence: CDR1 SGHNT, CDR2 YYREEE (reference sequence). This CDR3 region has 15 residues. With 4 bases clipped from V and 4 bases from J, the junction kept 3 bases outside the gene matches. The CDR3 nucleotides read TGTGCCAGCAGCAGGACTAGCGGGAGACCAGATACGCAGTATTTT. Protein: CASSRTSGRPDTQYF.

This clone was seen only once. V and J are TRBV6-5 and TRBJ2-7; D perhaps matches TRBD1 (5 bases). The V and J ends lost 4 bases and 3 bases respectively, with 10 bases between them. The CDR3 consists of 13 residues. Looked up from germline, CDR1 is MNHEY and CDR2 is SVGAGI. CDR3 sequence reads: CASSSGNNYEQYF. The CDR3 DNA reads TGTGCCAGCAGTTCAGGGAATAACTACGAGCAGTACTTC.

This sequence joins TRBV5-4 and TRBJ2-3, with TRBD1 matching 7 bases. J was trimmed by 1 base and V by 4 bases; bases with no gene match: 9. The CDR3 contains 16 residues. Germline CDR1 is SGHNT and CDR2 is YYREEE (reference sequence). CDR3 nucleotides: TGTGCCAGCAGCCGACAGGGTCGGCTAGGCACAGATACGCAGTATTTT. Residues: CASSRQGRLGTDTQYF.

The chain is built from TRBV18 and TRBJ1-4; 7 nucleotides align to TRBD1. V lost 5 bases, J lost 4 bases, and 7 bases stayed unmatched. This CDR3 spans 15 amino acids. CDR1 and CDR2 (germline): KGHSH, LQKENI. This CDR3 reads CASSRSTGLNEKLFF. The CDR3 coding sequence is TGTGCCAGCTCAAGATCGACAGGGCTTAATGAAAAACTGTTTTTT.

The CDR3 nucleotides are TGTGCCAGTAGCAGGACTAGCGGGAGAGGCGCCTACAATGAGCAGTTCTTC. This encodes CASSRTSGRGAYNEQFF. The rearrangement joins TRBV19 to TRBJ2-1; 13 nucleotides agree with TRBD2. The CDR3 has 17 residues. Per the germline V gene, CDR1 is LNHDA and CDR2 is SQIVND (reference sequence). The V and J ends lost 6 bases and 2 bases, in that order; junction bases with no gene match: 7.

The CDR3 DNA follows: TGTGCCAGCAGCCTAACGGGAAGCACAGATACGCAGTATTTT. Protein sequence: CASSLTGSTDTQYF. This chain links TRBV3-1 (or the pseudogene TRBV3-2) with TRBJ2-3, with D possibly matching TRBD2 (5 bases). Trimming pared 4 bases from V and 0 bases from J, leaving 8 bases between. CDR3 length: 14 amino acids. Looked up from germline, CDR1 is LGHDT and CDR2 is YNNKEL (reference sequence).